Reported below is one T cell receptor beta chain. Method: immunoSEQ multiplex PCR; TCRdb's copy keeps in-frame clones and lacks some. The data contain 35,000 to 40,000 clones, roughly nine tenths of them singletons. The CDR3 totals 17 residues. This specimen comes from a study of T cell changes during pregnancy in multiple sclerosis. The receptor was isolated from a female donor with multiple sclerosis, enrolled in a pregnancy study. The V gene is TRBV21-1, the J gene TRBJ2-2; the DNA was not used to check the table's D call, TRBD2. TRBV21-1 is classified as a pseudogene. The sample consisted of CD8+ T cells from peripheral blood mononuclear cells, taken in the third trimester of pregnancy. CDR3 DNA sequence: TGTGCCAGCAGTCTAGGACTAGCGGGGCCTAACACCGGGGAGCTGTTTTTT. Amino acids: CASSLGLAGPNTGELFF.